The 11 T cell receptor beta chains below were found in one sample sequenced in a study of T cells in Graves' hyperthyroidism and ophthalmopathy. TCR beta CDR3 sequences were amplified from RNA transcripts. TCR CDR3 underwent first-round RT-PCR with the HTBI primer set. One entry per CDR3 protein results from TCRdb running MiXCR on the multiplex PCR reads. The sample lists 500,000 to 750,000 distinct CDR3 sequences; around 42% were seen once. The source material was peripheral blood or thyroid tissue (not recorded which). The source is a woman aged 18 to 35 with Graves' hyperthyroidism.

The V gene is TRBV20-1, the J gene TRBJ1-2, with 11 bases lining up with TRBD1. V shed 5 bases, J shed 2 bases, and the junction held 10 bases outside the gene matches. Germline CDR1 and CDR2: DFQATT and SNEGSKA (reference sequence). The CDR3 totals 16 residues. The CDR3 reads CSAVRDRGRTNYGYTF. CDR3 nucleotides: TGCAGTGCTGTCCGGGACAGGGGGAGGACGAACTATGGCTACACCTTC.

The J gene is TRBJ2-5, the V gene TRBV20-1; 9 bases match TRBD1. With 6 bases clipped from V and 5 bases from J, the junction kept 7 bases outside the gene matches. The CDR3 loop spans 13 amino acids. Germline V gene lookup returns CDR1 DFQATT and CDR2 SNEGSKA (reference sequence). In DNA, the CDR3 is TGCAGTGCCCCGACAGGGGGAGTCGAGACCCAGTACTTC. The encoded protein is CSAPTGGVETQYF.

This clonotype was detected ten times or more. The chain uses TRBV29-1 and TRBJ1-1; no reliable D call. The germline V gene has CDR1 SQVTM and CDR2 ANQGSEA. The germline V and J ends were trimmed by 0 bases and 0 bases, with 5 bases remaining between them. The CDR3 totals 13 residues. CDR3 protein: CSVEDLVNTEAFF. The CDR3 nucleotides read TGCAGCGTTGAAGATCTAGTGAACACTGAAGCTTTCTTT.

The table lists this clonotype with many counts. The chain carries TRBV20-1 and TRBJ2-5, with TRBD2 matching 7 bases. V dropped 2 bases and J dropped 3; count of bases not matched to a gene: 9. The CDR3 loop spans 15 amino acids. Germline values: CDR1 DFQATT, CDR2 SNEGSKA (reference sequence). CDR3 sequence: CSARTVTSVKETQYF. Here the CDR3 DNA reads TGCAGTGCTAGAACCGTTACTAGCGTGAAAGAGACCCAGTACTTC.

The chain has TRBV20-1 and TRBJ2-7, with a tentative D call TRBD2 (6 bases). The V gene lost 2 bases and the J gene lost 4 bases, with 9 bases spanning the gap. The CDR3 is 12 amino acids. Germline CDR1 is DFQATT and CDR2 is SNEGSKA (reference sequence). CDR3 sequence reads: CSARSGRYEQYF. In nucleotides, the CDR3 is TGCAGTGCTAGATCCGGGAGATACGAGCAGTACTTC.

This clonotype has a handful of counts. The chain has TRBV9 and TRBJ2-7; 14 bases align to TRBD2. The J call may be wrong; the DNA end is better matched by TRBJ2-1. CDR1 SGDLS and CDR2 YYNGEE come from the germline V gene. The CDR3 has 14 residues. CDR3 sequence: CASSGTSGRLEQFF. CDR3 sequence (DNA): TGTGCCAGCAGCGGGACTAGCGGGAGGCTTGAGCAGTTCTTC.

The rearrangement uses TRBV7-9 and TRBJ1-6; D remains unclear. Looked up from germline, CDR1 is SEHNR and CDR2 is FQNEAQ (reference sequence). The CDR3 is 15 amino acids. V lost 6 bases, J lost 8 bases, and 17 bases lay in between. The DNA of the CDR3 is TGTGCCAGCAGTACAGAGGACGGAGAATATTCACCCCTCCACTTT. Translated, it gives CASSTEDGEYSPLHF.

This clonotype came up many times. This sequence joins TRBV10-3 and TRBJ1-1; a weak D match, TRBD1 (6 bases). The V end was cut by 5 bases, the J end by 4 bases, with 11 bases between. In germline, CDR1 is ENHRY, CDR2 SYGVKD. The CDR3 runs to 13 residues. The CDR3, as DNA: TGTGCCATCAGTCCTACAGGGAGCACTGAAGCTTTCTTT. Translation gives CAISPTGSTEAFF.

With regard to this clonotype: Germline is not matched at one junction end, which may reflect a read error. The chain couples TRBV10-2 to TRBJ2-5, with 8 bases lining up with TRBD1. Germline V gene sequence: CDR1 WSHSY, CDR2 SAAADI. This CDR3 is 15 amino acids long. The CDR3, as DNA: TGCGCCAGCAGTGAGCAAGGACAGGGCCAAGAGGCCCAGTACTTT. Protein product: CASSEQGQGQEAQYF.

This clonotype was recorded many times. This chain joins TRBV29-1 and TRBJ2-5; D remains ambiguous. Trimming removed 6 bases from V and 4 bases from J, with 3 bases in between. Germline lookup yields CDR1 SQVTM and CDR2 ANQGSEA. The CDR3 consists of 9 residues. The CDR3 region is CSVGETQYF. The CDR3, as DNA: TGCAGCGTCGGAGAGACCCAGTACTTC.

The gene calls are TRBV29-1 and TRBJ1-5; TRBD1 aligns across 8 bases. Germline values: CDR1 SQVTM, CDR2 ANQGSEA. The CDR3 has 13 residues. V was clipped by 7 bases and J by 4 bases; unmatched bases: 6. The CDR3 reads CSAGGQGNQPQHF. DNA for the CDR3: TGCAGCGCTGGAGGACAGGGAAATCAGCCCCAGCATTTT.